This paragraph reports one T cell receptor (beta chain). Its antigen is still unknown. In the PCR, 60 Vbeta and 13 Jbeta primers were used. Some clones are missing from TCRdb's copy, which holds only in-frame ones; the method was immunoSEQ multiplex PCR. This repertoire shows some 120,000 clones, approximately 80% found once; its top ten account for roughly 10%. This sample was taken from a study of cytomegalovirus exposure and HLA in healthy donors. Study-wide results and limits: It was reported that the classifier diagnosed cytomegalovirus status with high specificity and sensitivity in both the original and validation cohorts. The authors listed some 160 TCR beta chains as cytomegalovirus-associated. Reportedly, a later analysis found an Asian-associated ancestry cluster had fewer N-insertions than the approximately 670-donor mean.

Nominally healthy donors provided the samples, though records likely missed some immune exposures. The germline gives CDR1 LNHDA, CDR2 SQIVND (reference sequence). V was trimmed by 3 bases and J by 6 bases, leaving 9 bases between them. This CDR3 region has 13 residues. The sample comprised PBMCs. The chain has TRBV19 and TRBJ1-3; a weak D match, TRBD1 (5 bases). This receptor was obtained from a male donor in good health and CMV-seropositive. The CDR3, as DNA: TGTGCCAGTAGTATCGACAGCCTAAACACCATATATTTT. It encodes CASSIDSLNTIYF.